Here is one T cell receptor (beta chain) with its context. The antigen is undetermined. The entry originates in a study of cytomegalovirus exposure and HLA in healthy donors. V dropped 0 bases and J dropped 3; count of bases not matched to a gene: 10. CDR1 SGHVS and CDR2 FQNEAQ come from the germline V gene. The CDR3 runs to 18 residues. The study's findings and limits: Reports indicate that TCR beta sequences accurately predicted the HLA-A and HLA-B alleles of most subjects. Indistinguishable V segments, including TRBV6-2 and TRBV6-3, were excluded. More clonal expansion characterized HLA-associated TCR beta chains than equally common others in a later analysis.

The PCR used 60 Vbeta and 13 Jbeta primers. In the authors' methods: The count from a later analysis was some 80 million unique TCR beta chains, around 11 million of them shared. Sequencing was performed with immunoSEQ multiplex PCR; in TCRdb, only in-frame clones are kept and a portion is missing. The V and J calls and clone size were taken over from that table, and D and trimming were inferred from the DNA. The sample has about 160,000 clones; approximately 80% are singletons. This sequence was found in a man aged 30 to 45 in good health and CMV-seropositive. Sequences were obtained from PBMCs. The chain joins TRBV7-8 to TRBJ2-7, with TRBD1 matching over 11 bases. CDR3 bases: TGTGCCAGCAGCTTAGCCGGGGATACCGGGACAGGGGGCTACGAGCAGTACTTC. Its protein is CASSLAGDTGTGGYEQYF.